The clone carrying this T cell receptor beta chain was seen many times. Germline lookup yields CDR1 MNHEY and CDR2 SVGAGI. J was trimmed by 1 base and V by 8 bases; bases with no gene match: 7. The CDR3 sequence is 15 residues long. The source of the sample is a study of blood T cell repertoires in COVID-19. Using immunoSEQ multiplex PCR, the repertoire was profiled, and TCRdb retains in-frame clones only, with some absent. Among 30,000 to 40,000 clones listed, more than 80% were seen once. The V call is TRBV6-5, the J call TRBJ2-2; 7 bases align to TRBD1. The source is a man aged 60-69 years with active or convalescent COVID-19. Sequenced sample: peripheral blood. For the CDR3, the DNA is TGTGCCAGCCAATCGGGACAGATGAACACCGGGGAGCTGTTTTTT. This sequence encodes CASQSGQMNTGELFF.